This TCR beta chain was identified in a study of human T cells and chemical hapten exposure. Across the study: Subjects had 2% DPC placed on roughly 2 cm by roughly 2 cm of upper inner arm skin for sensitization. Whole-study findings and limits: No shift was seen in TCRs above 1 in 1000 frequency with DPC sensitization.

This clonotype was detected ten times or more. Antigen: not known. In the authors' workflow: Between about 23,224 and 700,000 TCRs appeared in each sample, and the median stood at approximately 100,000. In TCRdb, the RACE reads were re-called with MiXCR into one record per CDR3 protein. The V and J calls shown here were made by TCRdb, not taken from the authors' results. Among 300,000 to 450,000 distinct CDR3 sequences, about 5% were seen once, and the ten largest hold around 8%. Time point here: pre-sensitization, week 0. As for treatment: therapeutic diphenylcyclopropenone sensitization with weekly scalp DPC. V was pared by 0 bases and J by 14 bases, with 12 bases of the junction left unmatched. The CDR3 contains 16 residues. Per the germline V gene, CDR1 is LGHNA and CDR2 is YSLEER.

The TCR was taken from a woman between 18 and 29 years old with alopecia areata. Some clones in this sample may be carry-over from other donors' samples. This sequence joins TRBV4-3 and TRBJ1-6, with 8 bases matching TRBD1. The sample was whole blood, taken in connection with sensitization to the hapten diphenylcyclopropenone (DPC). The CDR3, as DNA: TGCGCCAGCAGCCAAGAGGGGACAGGCGCCTATTCGTCCCTCCACTTT. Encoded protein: CASSQEGTGAYSSLHF.